This T cell receptor beta chain was obtained from a study of shared clonotypes between healthy human individuals. General observations from the study: Enrolling few donors narrowed the genetic and exposure-history diversity that was represented. Exclusively blood specimens were collected; tissue repertoires likely differ.

With respect to this clone: Its target is not known.

Methods used by the authors: Filtering differed since immunoSEQ provided only junctions, with no quality scores. The table came from immunoSEQ multiplex PCR; TCRdb's copy has only in-frame clones and leaves some out. V, J and clone size are those of that table, while D and trimming were read from the DNA. The repertoire includes millions of clones, approximately 95% of them detected once, and 0.1% to 0.15% sits in the top ten. Germline V gene data show CDR1 as MNHEY and CDR2 as SVGAGI. V was shortened by 0 bases and J by 0 bases, with 9 bases between the two germline ends. The CDR3 has 16 residues. Donors comprised healthy HIV-negative adults lacking recent acute infections or vaccinations.

What was sequenced was naive CD4+ T cells sorted from blood. As to subset: CD45RA+ positively selected. This sequence joins TRBV6-5 and TRBJ2-1; D unresolved. This TCR came from a young man in good health. The CDR3 nucleotides are TGTGCCAGCAGTTACTCGACCACAGTCTCCTACAATGAGCAGTTCTTC. It yields the protein CASSYSTTVSYNEQFF.